This T cell receptor (beta chain) emerged from a study of CD8+ T cells in alopecia areata. Overall study context: Tofacitinib ran 6 to 18 months, followed by 6 months off drug. Patients given treatment had severity scored by the percentage of scalp area affected. Study conclusions and caveats: In scalp and blood, many expanded lesional clones persisted during tofacitinib.

Sequencing templates came from extracted RNA that was reverse transcribed into cDNA. The data were produced by immunoSEQ multiplex PCR, yet TCRdb's version contains in-frame clones alone and is incomplete. This table has 180,000 or so clones, roughly 60% appearing once. As to treatment: oral pan-JAK inhibitor, 5-10 mg twice daily. Punch biopsies of lesional scalp, plus peripheral blood, were taken from alopecia areata patients. Germline values: CDR1 GTSNPN, CDR2 SVGIG (reference sequence). This CDR3 contains 15 residues. Germline trimming cut 8 bases from V and 1 base from J; bases unmatched to any gene: 11. As to this clone: The antigen is undetermined.

This receptor was identified in a human donor with alopecia areata. The sequenced sample was CD4+ T cells sorted from blood, obtained at approximately week 56, from a patient treated with tofacitinib. The V and J genes are TRBV30 and TRBJ1-1, with 9 bases fitting TRBD1. The CDR3 reads CARIGQGIGNTEAFF. In DNA form, the CDR3 reads TGTGCCCGCATAGGACAGGGGATCGGGAACACTGAAGCTTTCTTT.